The present T cell receptor beta chain was sequenced within a study of shared clonotypes between healthy human individuals. About the study: Those who served as donors were a couple of women and three men between the ages of 18 and 49. Study-wide results and limits: Among the subsets, naive ones generally showed larger estimated richness than memory ones.

Those who donated were healthy HIV-negative adults, with no recent acute infections or vaccinations reported. The method was immunoSEQ multiplex PCR; TCRdb's version includes in-frame clones alone and lacks a portion of them. Here the sample spans around 370,000 clones, 96% being singletons. Germline V gene lookup returns CDR1 KGHSH and CDR2 LQKENI. V was pared by 0 bases and J by 1 base, with 9 bases between. The CDR3 covers 15 residues. About this clone itself: Its antigen is undetermined.

The rearrangement links TRBV18 to TRBJ1-1; D call uncertain. Sequencing used memory CD8+ T cells sorted from blood. Noted subset: CD45RO+ cells pooled with CCR7-negative TemRA cells. The receptor was derived from a young man in good health. CDR3 sequence reads: CASSPPGSWNTEAFF. CDR3 sequence (DNA): TGTGCCAGCTCACCACCGGGCAGCTGGAACACTGAAGCTTTCTTT.